This T cell receptor beta chain emerged from a study of shared clonotypes between healthy human individuals. Genomic DNA for unsorted samples, which was extracted with the QIAamp DNA Blood Mini kit, came from about 90 million PBMCs. The germline V and J ends were trimmed by 7 bases and 4 bases, with 13 bases remaining between them. The germline gives CDR1 LNHDA, CDR2 SQIVND (reference sequence). The CDR3 covers 13 residues. The protocol was immunoSEQ multiplex PCR, while the TCRdb copy is restricted to in-frame clones and leaves out a portion. In the table there are around 450,000 clones, 70% to 80% of which are singletons.

The sequence derives from a middle-aged woman in good health. Some clones in this sample may be carry-over from other donors' samples. This sequence joins TRBV19 and TRBJ1-2; D is undetermined. The specimen was PBMCs. CDR3 sequence: CASKSVDVYGYTF. The CDR3 nucleotides are TGTGCCAGTAAATCAGTGGACGTCTATGGCTACACCTTC. The whole variable domain, remainder taken from reference TRBV19 and TRBJ1-2, is DGGITQSPKYLFRKEGQNVTLSCEQNLNHDAMYWYRQDPGQGLRLIYYSQIVNDFQKGDIAEGYSVSREKKESFPLTVTSAQKNPTAFYLCASKSVDVYGYTFGSGTRLTVV.